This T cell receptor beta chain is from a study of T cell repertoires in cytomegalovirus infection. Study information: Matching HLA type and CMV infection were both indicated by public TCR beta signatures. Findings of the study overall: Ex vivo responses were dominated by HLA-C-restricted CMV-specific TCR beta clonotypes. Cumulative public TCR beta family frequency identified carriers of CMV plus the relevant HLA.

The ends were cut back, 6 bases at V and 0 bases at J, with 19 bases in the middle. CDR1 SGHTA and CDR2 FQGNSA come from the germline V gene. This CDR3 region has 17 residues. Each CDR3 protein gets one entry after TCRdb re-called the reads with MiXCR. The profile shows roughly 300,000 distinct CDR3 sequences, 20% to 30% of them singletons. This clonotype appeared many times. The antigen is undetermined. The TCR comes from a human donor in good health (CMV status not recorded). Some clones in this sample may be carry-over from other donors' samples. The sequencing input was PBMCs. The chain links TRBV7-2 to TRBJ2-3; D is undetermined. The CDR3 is CASRPRATGASTDTQYF. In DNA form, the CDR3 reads TGTGCCAGCAGGCCTAGGGCGACGGGTGCTAGCACAGATACGCAGTATTTT.